This is a list of T cell receptor beta chains from one sample in a study of regulatory T cells in long-lasting Graves disease. A single record per CDR3 protein comes from TCRdb applying MiXCR to the multiplex PCR reads. The sample gives some 450,000 distinct CDR3 sequences, around 17% of which show up once; about 11% is in the top ten. The sample was also reused in another study, on T cells in Graves' hyperthyroidism and ophthalmopathy.

The source material was peripheral blood mononuclear cells (PBMCs), sampled at new diagnosis, from a patient treated with antithyroid drugs. Source of these receptors: a young woman with Graves disease. CDR3s include the opening cysteine and the closing phenylalanine or tryptophan.

v_call	j_call	cdr3_aa
TRBV11-2	TRBJ1-1	CASSSETGGRTEAFF
TRBV12-3/TRBV12-4	TRBJ2-2	CASSLNRNTGELFF
TRBV30	TRBJ1-2	CAWSVSGGSNYGYTF
TRBV6-1	TRBJ1-5	CASSASQNNQPQHF
TRBV28	TRBJ1-1	CASNPTGPGNTEAFF
TRBV28	TRBJ2-7	CATWGYYEQYF
TRBV6-1	TRBJ2-2	CASGAGELFF
TRBV30	TRBJ2-7	CAWIEAGGGEQYF
TRBV10-3	TRBJ2-3	CAISDDAIVADTQYF
TRBV7-2	TRBJ1-1	CASSLNTEAFF
TRBV12-3/TRBV12-4	TRBJ1-1	CASNEGQGEAFF
TRBV29-1	TRBJ2-1	CSVEDVGLADNEQFF
TRBV28	TRBJ1-1	CASSTGTITEAFF
TRBV6-2/TRBV6-3	TRBJ2-5	CASSYGLAGPDRETQYF
TRBV28	TRBJ2-1	CASRGGGYTYNEQFF
TRBV6-1	TRBJ1-2	CASSPRESGYGYTF
TRBV9	TRBJ2-1	CASSVRGGPSYEQFF
TRBV2	TRBJ2-1	CASMGLAGGPRNEQFF
TRBV2	TRBJ2-3	CASSEEGKTDTQYF
TRBV5-6	TRBJ2-7	CASTPKGRVGTSIEQYF
TRBV10-1	TRBJ1-6	CASSDTHNSPLHF
TRBV12-3/TRBV12-4	TRBJ2-7	CASSPRQGPSYEQYF
TRBV4-3	TRBJ2-5	CASSQDPAGSLRETQYF
TRBV27	TRBJ2-5	CASSHWTGGRETQYF
TRBV7-2	TRBJ2-1	CASLYGTSVYNEQFF
TRBV10-2	TRBJ2-3	CASSRSFRGTGPFTDTQYF
TRBV12-3/TRBV12-4	TRBJ1-2	CASSLGDRVEGYTF
TRBV27	TRBJ2-7	CASSFRRGFAAYEQYF
TRBV6-1	TRBJ2-1	CASRQMDNEQFF
TRBV7-9	TRBJ2-5	CASTGEGETQYF
TRBV18	TRBJ2-1	CASSPMASLAYNEQFF
TRBV11-2	TRBJ1-1	CASSPRVGLNTEAFF
TRBV10-3	TRBJ2-7	CATLGLGGVPSEQYF
TRBV5-1	TRBJ2-7	CASRELAGGPYEQYF
TRBV15	TRBJ2-5	CATSRVTGGETQYF
TRBV11-2	TRBJ2-7	CASSLVRGAGPTYEQYF
TRBV11-2	TRBJ1-6	CASSLTGEASPLHF
TRBV6-5	TRBJ2-1	CASSYLGSFNEQFF
TRBV6-9	TRBJ2-2	CASSSEGTNTGELFF
TRBV5-6	TRBJ2-3	CASSSRVTDTQYF
TRBV5-6	TRBJ2-3	CASSLSPVADTQYF
TRBV2	TRBJ2-5	CASSVEKGNPLQETQYF
TRBV29-1	TRBJ2-1	CSVDPLAGEVNEQFF
TRBV10-1	TRBJ2-7	CASSDGQGLSYEQYF
TRBV29-1	TRBJ2-5	CSVGTGGVGSETQYF
TRBV28	TRBJ1-2	CASSYRDVVTF
TRBV28	TRBJ1-2	CASRQGYGYTF
TRBV27	TRBJ2-7	CASSPFPQGYEQYF
TRBV27	TRBJ2-1	CASSLASSYNEQFF
TRBV9	TRBJ2-3	CASSQGLAGGGDTQYF
TRBV12-3/TRBV12-4	TRBJ1-1	CASSLVQVPMNTEAFF
TRBV5-1	TRBJ2-2	CASSVEGPGYGELFF